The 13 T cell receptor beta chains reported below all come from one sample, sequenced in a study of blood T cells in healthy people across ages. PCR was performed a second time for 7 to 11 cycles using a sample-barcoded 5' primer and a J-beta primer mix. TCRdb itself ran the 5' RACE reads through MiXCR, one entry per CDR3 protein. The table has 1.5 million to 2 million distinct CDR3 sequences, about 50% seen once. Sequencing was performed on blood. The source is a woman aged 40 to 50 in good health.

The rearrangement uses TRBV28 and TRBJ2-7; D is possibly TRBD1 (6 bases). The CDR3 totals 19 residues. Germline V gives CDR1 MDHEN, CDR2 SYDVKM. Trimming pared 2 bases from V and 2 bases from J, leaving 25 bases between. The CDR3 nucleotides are TGTGCCAGCAGTTTAGCAGGTAGGGACACCGGAGACCCAACCTACGAGCAGTACTTC. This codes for CASSLAGRDTGDPTYEQYF.

This CDR3 is CASSLYRWTSGGAEYYNEQFF. The CDR3 DNA reads as TGTGCCAGCAGCTTATACCGCTGGACTAGCGGGGGGGCCGAGTACTACAATGAGCAGTTCTTC. V and J are TRBV5-8 and TRBJ2-1, with TRBD2 matching 15 bases. This CDR3 has 21 residues. CDR1 SGHTS and CDR2 YDEGEE come from the germline V gene. Trimming cost V 2 bases and J 3 bases; bases outside gene matches: 15.

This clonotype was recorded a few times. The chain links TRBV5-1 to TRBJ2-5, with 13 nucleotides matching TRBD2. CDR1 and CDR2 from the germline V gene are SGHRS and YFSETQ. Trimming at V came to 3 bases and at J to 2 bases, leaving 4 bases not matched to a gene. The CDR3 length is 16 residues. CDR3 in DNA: TGCGCCAGCAGCTCAACGACTAGCGGGGGGCAAGAGACCCAGTACTTC. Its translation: CASSSTTSGGQETQYF.

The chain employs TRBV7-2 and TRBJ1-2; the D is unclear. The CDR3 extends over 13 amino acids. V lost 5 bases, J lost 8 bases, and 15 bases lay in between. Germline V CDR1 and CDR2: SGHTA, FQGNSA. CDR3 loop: CASSPYGEWGYTF. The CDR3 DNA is TGTGCCAGCAGCCCCTACGGGGAGTGGGGCTACACCTTC.

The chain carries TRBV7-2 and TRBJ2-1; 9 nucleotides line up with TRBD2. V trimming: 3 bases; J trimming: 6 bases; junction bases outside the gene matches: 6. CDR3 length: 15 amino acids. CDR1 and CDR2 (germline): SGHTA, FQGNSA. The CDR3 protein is CASSFSGGRFNEQFF. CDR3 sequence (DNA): TGTGCCAGCAGCTTTAGCGGGGGCCGTTTCAATGAGCAGTTCTTC. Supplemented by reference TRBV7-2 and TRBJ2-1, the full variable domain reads GAGVSQSPSNKVTEKGKDVELRCDPISGHTALYWYRQSLGQGLEFLIYFQGNSAPDKSGLPSDRFSAERTGGSVSTLTIQRTQQEDSAVYLCASSFSGGRFNEQFFGPGTRLTVL.

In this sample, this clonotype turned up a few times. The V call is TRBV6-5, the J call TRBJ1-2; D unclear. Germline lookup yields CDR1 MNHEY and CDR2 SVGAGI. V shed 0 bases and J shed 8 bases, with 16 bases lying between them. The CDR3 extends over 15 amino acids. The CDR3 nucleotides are TGTGCCAGCAGTTACTCTACAGTGCCCGAGGGAGGCTACACCTTC. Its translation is CASSYSTVPEGGYTF.

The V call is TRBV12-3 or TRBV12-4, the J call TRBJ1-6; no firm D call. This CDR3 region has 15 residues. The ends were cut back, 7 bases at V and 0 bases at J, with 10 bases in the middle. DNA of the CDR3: TGTGCCAGCACACGACACACCTCCTATAATTCACCCCTCCACTTT. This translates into CASTRHTSYNSPLHF.

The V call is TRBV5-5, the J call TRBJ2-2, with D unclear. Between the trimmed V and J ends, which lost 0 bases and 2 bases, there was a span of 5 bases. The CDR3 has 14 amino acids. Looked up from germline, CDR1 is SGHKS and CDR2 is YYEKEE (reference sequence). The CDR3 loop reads CASSLGSNTGELFF. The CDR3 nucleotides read TGTGCCAGCAGCTTGGGGTCCAACACCGGGGAGCTGTTTTTT.

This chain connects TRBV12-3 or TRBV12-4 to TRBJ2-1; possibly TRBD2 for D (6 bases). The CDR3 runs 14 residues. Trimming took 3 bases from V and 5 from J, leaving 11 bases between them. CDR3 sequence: CASSFRRTNNEQFF. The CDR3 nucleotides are TGTGCCAGCAGTTTTCGACGGACTAACAATGAGCAGTTCTTC.

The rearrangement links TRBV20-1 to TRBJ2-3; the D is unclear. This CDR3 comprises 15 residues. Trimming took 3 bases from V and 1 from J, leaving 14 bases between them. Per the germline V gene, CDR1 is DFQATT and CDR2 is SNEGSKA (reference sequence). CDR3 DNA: TGCAGTGCTAGTGCGAGGCCGGGCGGCACAGATACGCAGTATTTT. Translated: CSASARPGGTDTQYF.

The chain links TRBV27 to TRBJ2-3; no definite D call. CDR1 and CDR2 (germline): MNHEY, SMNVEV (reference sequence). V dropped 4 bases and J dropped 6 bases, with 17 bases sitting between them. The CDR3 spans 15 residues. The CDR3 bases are TGTGCCAGCAGTTCTCTGGGTGGTAGCTCGGATACGCAGTATTTT. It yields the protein CASSSLGGSSDTQYF.

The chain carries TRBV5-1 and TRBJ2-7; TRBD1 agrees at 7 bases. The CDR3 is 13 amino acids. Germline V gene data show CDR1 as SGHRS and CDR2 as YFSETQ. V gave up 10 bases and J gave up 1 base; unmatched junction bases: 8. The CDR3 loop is CAGTGTVSYEQYF. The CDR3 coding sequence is TGCGCCGGCACCGGGACAGTTTCCTACGAGCAGTACTTC.

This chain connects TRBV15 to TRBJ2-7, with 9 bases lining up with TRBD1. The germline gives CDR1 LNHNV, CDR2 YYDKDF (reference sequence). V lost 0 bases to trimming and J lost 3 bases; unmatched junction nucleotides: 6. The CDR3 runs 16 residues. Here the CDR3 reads CATSRELGTGFYEQYF. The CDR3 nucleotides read TGTGCCACCAGCAGAGAGCTCGGGACAGGGTTCTACGAGCAGTACTTC.